This TCR beta chain was profiled in a study of CD8 T cells in Susac syndrome. The sequenced target, TCR beta, came from blood CD8+ and CD4+ T cells. The multiple sclerosis controls were treatment-naive patients, and their relapsing-remitting disease was stable or active. TEMRA cells were FACS-enriched and CD8+ and CD4+ T cells negatively isolated. The CDR3 has 15 residues. CDR1 and CDR2 from the germline V gene are DFQATT and SNEGSKA (reference sequence). The germline V and J ends were trimmed by 3 bases and 5 bases, with 17 bases remaining between them. Reverse transcription of about 0.5 to 1 ug RNA used random hexamers. It was immunoSEQ multiplex PCR that amplified TCR beta CDR3 across 54 Vbeta and 13 Jbeta. MiXCR, run by TCRdb on the immunoSEQ multiplex PCR reads, gives a single entry per CDR3 protein. The repertoire has more than 70,000 distinct CDR3 sequences, 91% of them found once; the top ten carry 0.5%.

The sequencing sample was made of CD8+ T cells from PBMCs. V gene TRBV20-1 combines with J gene TRBJ2-1; D perhaps matches TRBD1 (6 bases). The TCR was taken from a human donor with multiple sclerosis. In nucleotides, the CDR3 is TGCAGTGCTAGCCTCCCAGGGGCGGATCACAATGAGCAGTTCTTC. Residues: CSASLPGADHNEQFF.